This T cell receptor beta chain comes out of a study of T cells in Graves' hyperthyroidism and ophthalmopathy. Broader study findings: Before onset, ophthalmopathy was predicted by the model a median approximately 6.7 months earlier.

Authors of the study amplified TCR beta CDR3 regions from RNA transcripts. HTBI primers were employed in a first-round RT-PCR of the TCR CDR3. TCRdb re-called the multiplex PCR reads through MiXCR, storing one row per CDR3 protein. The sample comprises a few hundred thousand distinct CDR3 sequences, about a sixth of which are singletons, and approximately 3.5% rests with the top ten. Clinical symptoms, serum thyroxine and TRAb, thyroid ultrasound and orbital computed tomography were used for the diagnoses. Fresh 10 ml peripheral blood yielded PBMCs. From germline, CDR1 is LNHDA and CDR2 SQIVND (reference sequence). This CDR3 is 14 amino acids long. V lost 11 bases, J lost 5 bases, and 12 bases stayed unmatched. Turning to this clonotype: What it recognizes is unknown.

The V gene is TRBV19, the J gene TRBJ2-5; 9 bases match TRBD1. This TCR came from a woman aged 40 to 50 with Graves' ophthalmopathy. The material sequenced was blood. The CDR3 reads CAVKGQGPGETQYF. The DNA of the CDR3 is TGTGCCGTCAAGGGACAGGGACCGGGTGAGACCCAGTACTTC. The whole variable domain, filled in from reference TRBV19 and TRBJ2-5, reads DGGITQSPKYLFRKEGQNVTLSCEQNLNHDAMYWYRQDPGQGLRLIYYSQIVNDFQKGDIAEGYSVSREKKESFPLTVTSAQKNPTAFYLCAVKGQGPGETQYFGPGTRLLVL.